The T cell receptor beta chain under discussion was sequenced for a study of CD8+CD57+ T cells in acquired aplastic anemia. The overall study: CD4+ and CD8+ cells, once sorted, gave DNA averaging approximately 3 ug.

Genomic DNA templated the TCR beta VDJ and CDR3 profiling. TCRdb reprocessed the reads via MiXCR and lists one record per CDR3 protein. The sample includes 150,000 to 200,000 distinct CDR3 sequences, around 66% seen only once; the top ten take under 60%. Regarding the study as a whole: CD8+ Simpson's diversity showed no significant patient-control difference. About 29 sequences, all CD8+ CDR3, were shared between patients and controls.

With respect to this clonotype: Antigen: not known.

The CDR3 contains 16 residues. The germline gives CDR1 SEHNR, CDR2 FQNEAQ (reference sequence). J was trimmed by 5 bases and V by 5 bases; bases with no gene match: 10. The sequence derives from a human donor with severe aplastic anemia or a healthy control (not recorded which). The rearrangement joins TRBV7-9 to TRBJ1-5; the match to TRBD1 covers 9 bases. Sequencing was carried out using sorted CD4+, CD8+, or CD8+CD57+ T cells (not recorded which) from PBMCs. DNA of the CDR3: TGTGCCAGCAGCCTACTACAGGGGGCCTCCTATCAGCCCCAGCATTTT. Protein: CASSLLQGASYQPQHF.